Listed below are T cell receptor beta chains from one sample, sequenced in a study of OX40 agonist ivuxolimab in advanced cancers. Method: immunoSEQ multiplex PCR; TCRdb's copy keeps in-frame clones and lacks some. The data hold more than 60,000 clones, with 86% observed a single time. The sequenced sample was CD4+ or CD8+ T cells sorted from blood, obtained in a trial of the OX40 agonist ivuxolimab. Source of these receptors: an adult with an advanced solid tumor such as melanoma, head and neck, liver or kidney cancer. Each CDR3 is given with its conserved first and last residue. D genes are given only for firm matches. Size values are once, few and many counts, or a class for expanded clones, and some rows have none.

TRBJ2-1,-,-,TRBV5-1,TGCGCCAGCAGCTTGGTCACCGAAGCCAATGAGCAGTTCTTC,CASSLVTEANEQFF
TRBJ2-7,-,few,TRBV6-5,TGTGCCAGCAGGAGGGACGGCGAGCAGTACTTC,CASRRDGEQYF
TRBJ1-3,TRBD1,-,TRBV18,TGTGCCAGCTCACCACCCATCGGGACAGGGGTGAACACCATATATTTT,CASSPPIGTGVNTIYF
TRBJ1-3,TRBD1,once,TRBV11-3,TGTGCCAGCAGCTTACAGGGGGTATCTGGAAACACCATATATTTT,CASSLQGVSGNTIYF
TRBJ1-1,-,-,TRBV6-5,TGTGCCAGCACAAGGGACCTGAACACTGAAGCTTTCTTT,CASTRDLNTEAFF
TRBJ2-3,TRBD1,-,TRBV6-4,TGTGCCAGCAGTGTACAGGGGGCATCAGATACGCAGTATTTT,CASSVQGASDTQYF
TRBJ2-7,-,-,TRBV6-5,TGTGCCAGCACCCACGGGGCGGGCTACGAGCAGTACTTC,CASTHGAGYEQYF
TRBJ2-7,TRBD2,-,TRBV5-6,TGTGCCAGCAGCTCATCTAGCGGGAGCTCCTACGAGCAGTACTTC,CASSSSSGSSYEQYF
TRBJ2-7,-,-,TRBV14,TGTGCCAGCAGCCAAGATGGTCCGGGAGAGCAGTACTTC,CASSQDGPGEQYF
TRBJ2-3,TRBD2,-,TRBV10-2,TGCGCCAGCAGGACTCTAGCGGGAGATACGCAGTATTTT,CASRTLAGDTQYF
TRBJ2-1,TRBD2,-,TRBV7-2,TGTGCCAGCAGCGGTACGCCGGGGACTAATAAGTTCTTC,CASSGTPGTNKFF
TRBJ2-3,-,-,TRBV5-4,TGTGCCAGCAGCTTGGGGGCTCAGTCGTCTAGCACAGATACGCAGTATTTT,CASSLGAQSSSTDTQYF
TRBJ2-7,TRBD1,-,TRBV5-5,TGTGCCAGCAGCTGGAGGACAGGGGGAAGCGAGCAGTACTTC,CASSWRTGGSEQYF
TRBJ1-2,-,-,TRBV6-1,TGTGCCAGCACCGAGGGGAGGGATGGCTACACCTTC,CASTEGRDGYTF
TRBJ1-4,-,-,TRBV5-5,TGTGCCAGCAGCTTGTGGGGGTCAACTAATGAAAAACTGTTTTTT,CASSLWGSTNEKLFF
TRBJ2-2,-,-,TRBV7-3,TGTGCCAGCAGCTTTTTCTCGGGGTCCCCCGGGGAGCTGTTTTTT,CASSFFSGSPGELFF
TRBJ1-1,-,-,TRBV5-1,TGCGCCAGCAGCCTCTCTGGGACTTTGGGGACTGAAGCTTTCTTT,CASSLSGTLGTEAFF
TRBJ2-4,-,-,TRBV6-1,TGTGCCAGCAGTGATTCAGGCCTAAACGGCAAAAACATTCAGTACTTC,CASSDSGLNGKNIQYF
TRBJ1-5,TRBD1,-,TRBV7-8,TGTGCCAGCAGCATACAGGGGGATCAGCCCCAGCATTTT,CASSIQGDQPQHF
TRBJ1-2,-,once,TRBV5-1,TGCGCCAGCAGCTCATATAAGACAGCTAACTATGGCTACACCTTC,CASSSYKTANYGYTF
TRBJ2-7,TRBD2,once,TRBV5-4,TGTGCCAGCAGCCCTAGTGGACTAGACTCCTACGAGCAGTACTTC,CASSPSGLDSYEQYF
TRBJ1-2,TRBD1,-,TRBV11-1,TGTGCCAGCAGCGACAGGGGAATAGGGGATGGCTACACCTTC,CASSDRGIGDGYTF